One sample yielded the 19 T cell receptor beta chains listed below, sequenced in a study of identifying expanded T cells in peripheral blood. Sequencing was performed with immunoSEQ multiplex PCR; in TCRdb, only in-frame clones are kept and a portion is missing. This table holds around 100,000 clones, 87% found once. Sequences were obtained from blood. The receptors derive from a person aged 18 to 69 in good health.

DNA of the CDR3: TGCGCCAGCAGCCCAGGACGCGGGGGGCGCCCAGATACGCAGTATTTT. The encoded protein is CASSPGRGGRPDTQYF. The V call is TRBV5-1, the J call TRBJ2-3; TRBD2 agrees at 8 bases. With 4 bases clipped from V and 4 bases from J, the junction kept 11 bases outside the gene matches. The CDR3 totals 16 residues. Germline loops: CDR1 SGHRS, CDR2 YFSETQ.

The chain carries TRBV9 and TRBJ2-7; 9 bases align to TRBD2. Germline V gene lookup returns CDR1 SGDLS and CDR2 YYNGEE. This CDR3 has 13 residues. V was pared by 4 bases and J by 4 bases, with 3 bases of the junction left unmatched. The CDR3 loop reads CASSLSGGYEQYF. CDR3 in DNA: TGTGCCAGCAGCCTTAGCGGGGGTTACGAGCAGTACTTC.

The genes are TRBV18 and TRBJ1-4; no firm D call. The CDR3 length is 13 residues. Trimming cost V 3 bases and J 8 bases, with 10 bases left between them. CDR1 KGHSH and CDR2 LQKENI come from the germline V gene. CDR3 sequence: CASSPALGEKLFF. CDR3 DNA: TGTGCCAGCTCACCGGCTTTGGGGGAAAAACTGTTTTTT.

The chain uses TRBV7-6 and TRBJ2-1; TRBD2 matches 10 bases. The CDR3 extends over 17 amino acids. Germline loops: CDR1 SGHVS, CDR2 FNYEAQ. Trimming cost V 0 bases and J 4 bases; bases outside gene matches: 6. In DNA form, the CDR3 reads TGTGCCAGCAGCTTAGCGCAAGCGGGGGGGGTTTACAATGAGCAGTTCTTC. Protein: CASSLAQAGGVYNEQFF.

V gene TRBV5-4 combines with J gene TRBJ1-2; weak D call: TRBD1 (5 bases). The CDR3 has 16 residues. V was pared by 0 bases and J by 4 bases, with 16 bases between. Germline CDR1 and CDR2: SGHNT and YYREEE (reference sequence). The CDR3 spells CASSLDSGAQGYGYTF. In DNA form, the CDR3 reads TGTGCCAGCAGCTTGGACTCCGGGGCCCAGGGCTATGGCTACACCTTC.

This chain connects TRBV19 to TRBJ2-3; no reliable D call. Between the trimmed V and J ends, which lost 9 bases and 6 bases, there was a span of 16 bases. The CDR3 length is 13 residues. Germline lookup yields CDR1 LNHDA and CDR2 SQIVND (reference sequence). Here the CDR3 reads CASSDPPTDTQYF. The CDR3 coding sequence is TGTGCCAGCTCAGACCCGCCCACCGATACGCAGTATTTT.

A note on this clone: Different DNA sequences within this sample yield the same CDR3. V gene TRBV4-3 combines with J gene TRBJ2-2, with unresolved D. Between the trimmed V and J ends, which lost 9 bases and 6 bases, there was a span of 14 bases. The CDR3 length is 13 residues. CDR1 LGHNA and CDR2 YSLEER come from the germline V gene. CDR3 sequence reads: CASSYRTPGELFF. As DNA, the CDR3 is TGCGCCAGTAGTTACAGAACCCCCGGGGAGCTGTTTTTT.

The V call is TRBV10-2, the J call TRBJ1-6, with 8 nucleotides matching TRBD1. This CDR3 comprises 15 residues. From germline, CDR1 is WSHSY and CDR2 SAAADI. V shed 11 bases, J shed 8 bases, and the junction held 14 bases outside the gene matches. The CDR3 region is CAGSSDRVKDSPLHF. The CDR3 coding sequence is TGCGCCGGAAGCTCGGACAGGGTCAAAGATTCACCCCTCCACTTT.

This chain connects TRBV28 to TRBJ1-2; no clear D. Germline CDR1 is MDHEN and CDR2 is SYDVKM. The V and J ends lost 5 bases and 8 bases respectively, with 27 bases between them. The CDR3 is made up of 17 amino acids. CDR3 coding DNA: TGTGCCAGCAGTCCCCTAAGGGAGGGCCGAAAGGGTTACGGCTACACCTTC. This encodes CASSPLREGRKGYGYTF.

V gene TRBV28 combines with J gene TRBJ1-3, with D tentatively TRBD1 (5 bases). The CDR3 extends over 16 amino acids. V lost 7 bases, J lost 4 bases, and 20 bases lay in between. In germline, CDR1 is MDHEN, CDR2 SYDVKM. In DNA form, the CDR3 reads TGTGCCAGCACGCCGGTCGGGACGGTTCTGGGAAACACCATATATTTT. Residues: CASTPVGTVLGNTIYF.

The V and J genes are TRBV7-7 and TRBJ2-7; D gene unclear. Germline V gene lookup returns CDR1 SSHAT and CDR2 FNYEAQ (reference sequence). V lost 5 bases and J lost 3, with 14 bases in between. This CDR3 is built from 14 residues. CDR3 nucleotide sequence: TGTGCCAGCAGCCCAAGGACGGATGGCTACGAGCAGTACTTC. Its protein is CASSPRTDGYEQYF.

This rearrangement joins TRBV28 to TRBJ2-2; D may be TRBD1 (5 bases). Trimming pared 6 bases from V and 6 bases from J, leaving 17 bases between. From germline, CDR1 is MDHEN and CDR2 SYDVKM. The CDR3 length is 15 residues. CDR3: CASRTPRVAPGELFF. In DNA, the CDR3 is TGTGCCAGCAGGACACCCAGGGTGGCCCCCGGGGAGCTGTTTTTT.

This clone appeared a single time. This chain connects TRBV30 to TRBJ1-1; 7 bases map to TRBD1. CDR3 size: 18 residues. Germline lookup yields CDR1 GTSNPN and CDR2 SVGIG (reference sequence). The V gene end was trimmed by 0 bases and the J gene end by 1 base; junction bases not matched to a gene: 14. This chain's CDR3 is CAWSVGKFWGQSNTEAFF. The CDR3 DNA reads as TGTGCCTGGAGTGTAGGGAAGTTTTGGGGACAGTCGAACACTGAAGCTTTCTTT.

The chain uses TRBV11-3 and TRBJ2-1; 7 positions match TRBD1. Germline-derived CDR1 and CDR2 are SGHNT and YENEEA. V trimming: 1 base; J trimming: 6 bases; junction bases outside the gene matches: 3. The CDR3 runs 14 residues. The CDR3 loop reads CASSLVAGGNEQFF. CDR3 nucleotide sequence: TGTGCCAGCAGCTTAGTAGCAGGGGGCAATGAGCAGTTCTTC.

This chain connects TRBV5-6 to TRBJ2-3, with 7 positions matching TRBD2. Trimming took 4 bases from V and 1 from J; bases not matched to a gene: 6. Germline CDR1 reads SGHDT; CDR2 reads YYEEEE. This CDR3 region has 15 residues. Here the CDR3 reads CASSNDAGGTDTQYF. In nucleotides, the CDR3 is TGTGCCAGCAGCAACGACGCGGGGGGCACAGATACGCAGTATTTT. Full variable domain (outside the CDR3, taken from reference TRBV5-6 and TRBJ2-3): DAGVTQSPTHLIKTRGQQVTLRCSPKSGHDTVSWYQQALGQGPQFIFQYYEEEERQRGNFPDRFSGHQFPNYSSELNVNALLLGDSALYLCASSNDAGGTDTQYFGPGTRLTVL.

The chain has TRBV14 and TRBJ2-3; D is possibly TRBD1 (5 bases). The CDR3 runs to 16 residues. Germline CDR1 and CDR2: SGHDN and FVKESK. V was trimmed by 4 bases and J by 2 bases, leaving 16 bases between them. Here the CDR3 reads CASSPNVGQPTDTQYF. In nucleotides, the CDR3 is TGTGCCAGCAGCCCAAACGTGGGGCAACCCACAGATACGCAGTATTTT.

The J gene is TRBJ2-7, the V gene TRBV4-3; TRBD2 might be the D (6 bases). This CDR3 is 14 amino acids long. Trimming removed 0 bases from V and 3 bases from J, with 9 bases in between. Germline values: CDR1 LGHNA, CDR2 YSLEER. CDR3 sequence reads: CASSQEWRGYEQYF. The CDR3, as DNA: TGCGCCAGCAGCCAAGAGTGGCGGGGCTACGAGCAGTACTTC.

This clone showed up just once. The J gene is TRBJ2-1, the V gene TRBV15; 8 bases are shared with TRBD1. V was pared by 6 bases and J by 7 bases, with 8 bases of the junction left unmatched. This CDR3 contains 14 residues. Germline V gene lookup returns CDR1 LNHNV and CDR2 YYDKDF (reference sequence). The CDR3 DNA reads TGTGCCACCAGGGACAGGGCCTCTGAAAATGAGCAGTTCTTC. This codes for CATRDRASENEQFF.

The rearrangement links TRBV6-1 to TRBJ2-6; D uncertain. Germline-derived CDR1 and CDR2 are MNHNS and SASEGT. The CDR3 contains 15 residues. V was pared by 3 bases and J by 1 base, with 7 bases between. The CDR3 DNA follows: TGTGCCAGCAGTGATGCCCCATCTGGGGCCAACGTCCTGACTTTC. Translation: CASSDAPSGANVLTF.